A selection of T cell receptor beta chains follows, all from one sample in a study of Graves' ophthalmopathy and Graves' hyperthyroidism. TCRdb used MiXCR to reprocess the multiplex PCR reads, holding one entry per CDR3 protein. The table lists about 390,000 distinct CDR3 sequences, roughly 15% of them singletons. The material sequenced was peripheral blood. The receptors stem from an adult woman with stable Graves' hyperthyroidism. Each CDR3 is given with its conserved first and last residue. D genes are given only for firm matches. Clone size, where shown, is once, few, many, or a class for clones that have expanded.

>TRBV6-1|TRBD1|NA|TRBJ2-7
CASSGTGSNYEQYF
TGTGCCAGCAGTGGGACAGGGAGCAACTACGAGCAGTACTTC
>TRBV6-1|TRBD1|many|TRBJ2-7
CASSWTGDAEQYF
TGTGCCAGCAGCTGGACAGGGGACGCCGAGCAGTACTTC
>TRBV11-2|NA|NA|TRBJ2-2
CASSLQGPADTGELFF
TGTGCCAGCAGCTTACAGGGTCCTGCCGACACCGGGGAGCTGTTTTTT
>TRBV28|NA|many|TRBJ1-2
CATRPSGRDGYTF
TGTGCCACGAGGCCCTCAGGAAGGGATGGCTACACCTTC
>TRBV6-6|NA|many|TRBJ1-1
CASSPGTTAMNTEAFF
TGTGCCAGCAGTCCGGGGACGACAGCTATGAACACTGAAGCTTTCTTT
>TRBV2|NA|many|TRBJ2-5
CASSVPGSETQYF
TGTGCCAGCAGTGTTCCCGGGTCGGAGACCCAGTACTTC
>TRBV20-1|TRBD2|many|TRBJ2-5
CSANLFPGGDKTQYF
TGCAGTGCTAATCTTTTCCCCGGGGGGGACAAGACCCAGTACTTC
>TRBV7-2|NA|many|TRBJ2-7
CASRKDSYDSYEQYF
TGTGCCAGCAGAAAAGACAGCTACGACTCCTACGAGCAGTACTTC
>TRBV6-1|TRBD1|many|TRBJ1-1
CASNVGQGVNAEAFF
TGTGCCAGCAATGTGGGACAGGGAGTAAATGCTGAAGCTTTCTTT
>TRBV7-9|NA|NA|TRBJ2-7
CASTPGPAGEQYF
TGTGCCAGCACCCCCGGGCCCGCGGGGGAGCAGTACTTC
>TRBV6-1|NA|many|TRBJ1-5
CASTTGPDQPQHF
TGTGCCAGCACCACGGGACCCGATCAGCCCCAGCATTTT
>TRBV9|NA|many|TRBJ1-3
CASSGSPRSGNTIYF
TGTGCCAGCAGCGGTTCTCCCCGCTCTGGAAACACCATATATTTT
>TRBV14|NA|few|TRBJ2-1
CASSRGGYNEQFF
TGTGCCAGCAGTCGAGGAGGCTACAATGAGCAGTTCTTC
>TRBV4-1|TRBD1|NA|TRBJ1-2
CASSQGSGQGYSYGYTF
TGCGCCAGCAGCCAAGGGTCGGGACAGGGATATAGCTATGGCTACACCTTC
>TRBV29-1|NA|few|TRBJ2-7
CSVEGSGSYEQYF
TGCAGCGTTGAAGGCAGTGGCTCCTACGAGCAGTACTTC
>TRBV28|NA|many|TRBJ2-7
CASSFGLIELGPYEQYF
TGTGCCAGCAGTTTTGGCCTAATCGAGCTCGGTCCCTACGAGCAGTACTTC
>TRBV11-2|TRBD1|many|TRBJ2-7
CASRRTGDLPYEQYF
TGTGCCAGCAGGCGGACAGGGGATCTTCCCTACGAGCAGTACTTC
>TRBV11-1|NA|few|TRBJ2-2
CASSLVSPSNTGELFF
TGTGCCAGCAGCTTAGTCTCCCCGTCCAACACCGGGGAGCTGTTTTTT
>TRBV28|TRBD1|many|TRBJ2-7
CASREPGQGYEQYF
TGTGCCAGCAGGGAGCCGGGACAGGGCTACGAGCAGTACTTC
>TRBV9|TRBD1|many|TRBJ2-7
CASARDRDSYEQYF
TGTGCCAGCGCCAGGGACAGGGATTCCTACGAGCAGTACTTC